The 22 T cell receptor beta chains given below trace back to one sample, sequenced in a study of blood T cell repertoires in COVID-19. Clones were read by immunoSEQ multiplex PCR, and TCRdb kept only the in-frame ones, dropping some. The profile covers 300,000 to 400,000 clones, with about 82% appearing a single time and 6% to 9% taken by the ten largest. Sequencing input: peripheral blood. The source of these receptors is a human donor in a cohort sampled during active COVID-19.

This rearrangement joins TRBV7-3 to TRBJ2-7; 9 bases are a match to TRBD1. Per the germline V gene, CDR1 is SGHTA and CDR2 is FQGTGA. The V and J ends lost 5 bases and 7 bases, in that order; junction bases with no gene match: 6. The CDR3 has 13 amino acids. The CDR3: CASSPETGGEQYF. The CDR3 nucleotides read TGTGCCAGCAGCCCGGAGACAGGGGGGGAGCAGTACTTC.

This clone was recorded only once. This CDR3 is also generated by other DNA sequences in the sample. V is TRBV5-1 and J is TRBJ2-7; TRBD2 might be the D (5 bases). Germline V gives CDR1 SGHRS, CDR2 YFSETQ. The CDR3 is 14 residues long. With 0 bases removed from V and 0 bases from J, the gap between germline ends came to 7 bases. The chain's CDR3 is CASSLAGSSYEQYF. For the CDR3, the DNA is TGCGCCAGCAGCTTGGCTGGGAGCTCCTACGAGCAGTACTTC.

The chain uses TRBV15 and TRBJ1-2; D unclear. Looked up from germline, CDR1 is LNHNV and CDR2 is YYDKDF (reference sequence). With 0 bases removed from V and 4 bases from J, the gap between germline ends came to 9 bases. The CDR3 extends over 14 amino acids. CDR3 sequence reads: CATSRDSGPYGYTF. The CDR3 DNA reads TGTGCCACCAGCAGAGATTCGGGTCCCTATGGCTACACCTTC.

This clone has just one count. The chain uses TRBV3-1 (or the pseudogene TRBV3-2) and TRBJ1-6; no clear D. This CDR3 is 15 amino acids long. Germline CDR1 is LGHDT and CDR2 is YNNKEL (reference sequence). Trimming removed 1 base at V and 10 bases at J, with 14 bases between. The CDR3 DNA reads TGTGCCAGCAGCCAAGCTGGCCCTGTACGATCACCCCTCCACTTT. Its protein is CASSQAGPVRSPLHF.

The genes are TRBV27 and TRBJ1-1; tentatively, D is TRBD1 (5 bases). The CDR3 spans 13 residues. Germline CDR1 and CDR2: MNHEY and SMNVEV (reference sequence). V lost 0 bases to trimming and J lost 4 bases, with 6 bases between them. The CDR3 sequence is CASSLSGGTEAFF. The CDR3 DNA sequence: TGTGCCAGCAGTTTATCGGGGGGCACTGAAGCTTTCTTT.

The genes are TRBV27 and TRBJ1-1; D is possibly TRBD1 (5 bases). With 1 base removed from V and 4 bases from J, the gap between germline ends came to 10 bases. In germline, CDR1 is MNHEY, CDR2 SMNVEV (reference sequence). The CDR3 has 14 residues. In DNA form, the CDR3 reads TGTGCCAGCAGTTTATGGGGAACAGGCACTGAAGCTTTCTTT. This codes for CASSLWGTGTEAFF.

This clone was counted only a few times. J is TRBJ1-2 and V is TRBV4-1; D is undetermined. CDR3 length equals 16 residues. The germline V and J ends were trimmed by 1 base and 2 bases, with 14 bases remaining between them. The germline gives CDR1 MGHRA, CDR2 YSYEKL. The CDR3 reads CASSQGIPRKNYGYTF. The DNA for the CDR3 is TGCGCCAGCAGCCAAGGAATACCGAGAAAGAACTATGGCTACACCTTC.

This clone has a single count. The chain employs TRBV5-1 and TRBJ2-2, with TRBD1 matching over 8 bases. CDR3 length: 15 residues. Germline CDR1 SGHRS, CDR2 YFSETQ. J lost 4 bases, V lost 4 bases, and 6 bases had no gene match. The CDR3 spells CASSQGQGVTGELFF. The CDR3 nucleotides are TGCGCCAGCAGCCAAGGACAGGGTGTCACCGGGGAGCTGTTTTTT.

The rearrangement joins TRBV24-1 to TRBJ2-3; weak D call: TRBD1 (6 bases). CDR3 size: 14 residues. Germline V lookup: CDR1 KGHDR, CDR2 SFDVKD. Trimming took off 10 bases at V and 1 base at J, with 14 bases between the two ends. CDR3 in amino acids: CATNGQSGTDTQYF. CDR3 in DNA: TGTGCCACTAACGGACAGTCCGGCACAGATACGCAGTATTTT.

In DNA, the CDR3 is TGTGCCAGCAGTGAAAATCCCTGGGAGGAGACTGGGGCCAACGTCCTGACTTTC. Amino acids: CASSENPWEETGANVLTF. V is TRBV6-1 and J is TRBJ2-6; D perhaps matches TRBD2 (6 bases). V was cut by 2 bases and J by 2 bases, with 16 bases left in between. The CDR3 is made up of 18 amino acids. CDR1 MNHNS and CDR2 SASEGT come from the germline V gene.

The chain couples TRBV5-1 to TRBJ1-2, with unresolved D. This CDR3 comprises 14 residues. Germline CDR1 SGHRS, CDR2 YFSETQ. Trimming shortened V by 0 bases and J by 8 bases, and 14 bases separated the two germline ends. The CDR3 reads CASSLEAGVGGYTF. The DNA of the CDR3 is TGCGCCAGCAGCTTGGAGGCGGGAGTTGGCGGCTACACCTTC.

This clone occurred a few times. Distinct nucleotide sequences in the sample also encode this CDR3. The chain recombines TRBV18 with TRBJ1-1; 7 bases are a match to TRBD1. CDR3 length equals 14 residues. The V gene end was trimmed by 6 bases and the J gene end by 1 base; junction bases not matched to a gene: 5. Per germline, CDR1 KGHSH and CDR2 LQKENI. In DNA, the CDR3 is TGTGCCAGCTCGCCGGGACAGAAGAACACTGAAGCTTTCTTT. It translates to CASSPGQKNTEAFF.

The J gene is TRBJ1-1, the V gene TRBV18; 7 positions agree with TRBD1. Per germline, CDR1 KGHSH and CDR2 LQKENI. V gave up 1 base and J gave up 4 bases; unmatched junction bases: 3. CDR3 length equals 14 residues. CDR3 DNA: TGTGCCAGCTCACCACGACAGGGAAGCACTGAAGCTTTCTTT. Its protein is CASSPRQGSTEAFF. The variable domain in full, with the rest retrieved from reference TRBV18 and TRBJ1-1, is NAGVMQNPRHLVRRRGQEARLRCSPMKGHSHVYWYRQLPEEGLKFMVYLQKENIIDESGMPKERFSAEFPKEGPSILRIQQVVRGDSAAYFCASSPRQGSTEAFFGQGTRLTVV.

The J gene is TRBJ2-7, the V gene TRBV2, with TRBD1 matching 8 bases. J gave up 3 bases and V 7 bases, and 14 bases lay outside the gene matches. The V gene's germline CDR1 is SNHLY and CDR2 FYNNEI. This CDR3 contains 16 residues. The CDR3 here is CASTEVEAGGIYEQYF. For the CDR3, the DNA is TGTGCCAGCACTGAGGTCGAGGCAGGGGGCATCTACGAGCAGTACTTC. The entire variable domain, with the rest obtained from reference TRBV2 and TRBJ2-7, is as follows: EPEVTQTPSHQVTQMGQEVILRCVPISNHLYFYWYRQILGQKVEFLVSFYNNEISEKSEIFDDQFSVERPDGSNFTLKIRSTKLEDSAMYFCASTEVEAGGIYEQYFGPGTRLTVT.

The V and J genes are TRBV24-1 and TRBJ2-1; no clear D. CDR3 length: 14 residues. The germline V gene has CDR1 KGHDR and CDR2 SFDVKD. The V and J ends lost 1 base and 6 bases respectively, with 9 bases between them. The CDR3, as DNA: TGTGCCACCAGTGATTTTTTCGAGAGCAATGAGCAGTTCTTC. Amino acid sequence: CATSDFFESNEQFF.

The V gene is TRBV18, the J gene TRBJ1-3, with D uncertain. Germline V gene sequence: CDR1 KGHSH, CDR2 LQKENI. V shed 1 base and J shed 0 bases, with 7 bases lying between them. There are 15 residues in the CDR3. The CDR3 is CASSPLAISGNTIYF. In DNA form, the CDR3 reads TGTGCCAGCTCACCACTCGCGATCTCTGGAAACACCATATATTTT.

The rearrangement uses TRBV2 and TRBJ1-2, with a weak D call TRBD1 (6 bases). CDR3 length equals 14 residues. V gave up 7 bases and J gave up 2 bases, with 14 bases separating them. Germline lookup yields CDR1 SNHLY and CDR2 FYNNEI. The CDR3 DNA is TGTGCCAGCAAAGGGACATTCTGGAACTATGGCTACACCTTC. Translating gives CASKGTFWNYGYTF. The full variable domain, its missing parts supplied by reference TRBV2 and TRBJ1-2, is EPEVTQTPSHQVTQMGQEVILRCVPISNHLYFYWYRQILGQKVEFLVSFYNNEISEKSEIFDDQFSVERPDGSNFTLKIRSTKLEDSAMYFCASKGTFWNYGYTFGSGTRLTVV.

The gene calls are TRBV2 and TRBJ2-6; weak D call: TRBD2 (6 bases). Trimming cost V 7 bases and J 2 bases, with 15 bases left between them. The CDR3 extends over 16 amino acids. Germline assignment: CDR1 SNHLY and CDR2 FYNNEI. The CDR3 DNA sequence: TGTGCCAGCACCGACTGGGGGGATACTGGGGCCAACGTCCTGACTTTC. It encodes CASTDWGDTGANVLTF.

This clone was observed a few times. The CDR3 sequence is CASSETENYGYTF. CDR3 nucleotide sequence: TGCGCCAGCAGTGAAACCGAGAACTATGGCTACACCTTC. The chain joins TRBV10-1 to TRBJ1-2; D unresolved. Per the germline V gene, CDR1 is WNHNN and CDR2 is SYGVQD (reference sequence). The germline V and J ends were trimmed by 3 bases and 2 bases, with 7 bases remaining between them. The CDR3 totals 13 residues.

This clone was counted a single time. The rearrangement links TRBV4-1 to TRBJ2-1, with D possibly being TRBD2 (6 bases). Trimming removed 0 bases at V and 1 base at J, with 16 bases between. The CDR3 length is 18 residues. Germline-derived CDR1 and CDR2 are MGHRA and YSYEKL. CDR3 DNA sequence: TGCGCCAGCAGCCAAGACGATTCCGGGGGTCGGTCCTACAATGAGCAGTTCTTC. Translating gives CASSQDDSGGRSYNEQFF.

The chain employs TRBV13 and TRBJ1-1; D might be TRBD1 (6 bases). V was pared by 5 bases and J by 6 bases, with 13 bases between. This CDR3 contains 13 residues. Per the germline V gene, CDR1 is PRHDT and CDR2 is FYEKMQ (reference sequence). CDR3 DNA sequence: TGTGCCAGCAGCCAACCAGGGGCTCCTGAAGCTTTCTTT. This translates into CASSQPGAPEAFF.

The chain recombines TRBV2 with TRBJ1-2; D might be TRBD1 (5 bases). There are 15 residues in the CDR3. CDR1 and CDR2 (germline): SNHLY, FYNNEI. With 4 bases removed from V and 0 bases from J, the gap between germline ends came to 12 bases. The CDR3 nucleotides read TGTGCCAGCAGTGTTTCCCAGGGATCTAACTATGGCTACACCTTC. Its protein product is CASSVSQGSNYGYTF.